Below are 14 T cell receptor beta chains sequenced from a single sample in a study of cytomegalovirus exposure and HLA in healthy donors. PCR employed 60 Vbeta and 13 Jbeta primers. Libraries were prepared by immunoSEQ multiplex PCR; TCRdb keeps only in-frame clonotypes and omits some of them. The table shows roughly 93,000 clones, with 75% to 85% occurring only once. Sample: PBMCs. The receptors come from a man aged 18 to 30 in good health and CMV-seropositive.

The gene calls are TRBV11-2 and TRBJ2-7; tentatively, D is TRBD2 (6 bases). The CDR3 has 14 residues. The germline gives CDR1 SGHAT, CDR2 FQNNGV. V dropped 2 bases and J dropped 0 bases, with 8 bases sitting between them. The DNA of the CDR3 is TGTGCCAGCAGCTTAAGGCGGGACTCCTACGAGCAGTACTTC. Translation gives CASSLRRDSYEQYF.

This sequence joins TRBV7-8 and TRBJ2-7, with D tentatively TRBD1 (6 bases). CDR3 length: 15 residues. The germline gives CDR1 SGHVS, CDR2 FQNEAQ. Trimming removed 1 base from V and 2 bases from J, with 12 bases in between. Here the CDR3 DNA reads TGTGCCAGCAGCTTAGTAGGGGGATCGACCTACGAGCAGTACTTC. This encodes CASSLVGGSTYEQYF.

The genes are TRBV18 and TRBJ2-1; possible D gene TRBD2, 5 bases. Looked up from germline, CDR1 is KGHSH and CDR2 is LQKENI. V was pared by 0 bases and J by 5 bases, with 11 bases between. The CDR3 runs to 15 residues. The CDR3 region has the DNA TGTGCCAGCTCACCACCTAGCGTCCCCAACAATGAGCAGTTCTTC. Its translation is CASSPPSVPNNEQFF.

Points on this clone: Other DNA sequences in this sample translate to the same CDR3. CDR3 DNA: TGCGCCAGCAGCTTGGGCCAGGGCCAAGAGACCCAGTACTTC. Translating gives CASSLGQGQETQYF. The genes are TRBV5-1 and TRBJ2-5, with TRBD1 as a possible D gene (5 bases). V was clipped by 0 bases and J by 1 base, with 7 bases between them. This CDR3 is built from 14 residues. Per germline, CDR1 SGHRS and CDR2 YFSETQ.

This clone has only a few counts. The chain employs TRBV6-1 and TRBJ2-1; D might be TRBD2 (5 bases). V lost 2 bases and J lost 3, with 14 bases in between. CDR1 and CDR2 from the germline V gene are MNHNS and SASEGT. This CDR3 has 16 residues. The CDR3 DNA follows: TGTGCCAGCAGTGAACTAACTGCGGGCTTCTACAATGAGCAGTTCTTC. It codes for CASSELTAGFYNEQFF.

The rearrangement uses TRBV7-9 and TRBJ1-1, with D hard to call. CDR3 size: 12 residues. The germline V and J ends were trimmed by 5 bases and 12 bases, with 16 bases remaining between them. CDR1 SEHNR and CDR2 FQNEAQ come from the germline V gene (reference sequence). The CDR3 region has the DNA TGTGCCAGCAGCGCCCGACATGGGGAGACTTTCTTT. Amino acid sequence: CASSARHGETFF.

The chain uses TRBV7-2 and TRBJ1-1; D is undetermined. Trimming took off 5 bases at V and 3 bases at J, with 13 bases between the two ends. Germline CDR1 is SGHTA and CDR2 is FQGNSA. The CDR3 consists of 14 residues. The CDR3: CASSTGRVDTEAFF. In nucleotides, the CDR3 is TGTGCCAGCAGCACGGGGAGGGTGGACACTGAAGCTTTCTTT.

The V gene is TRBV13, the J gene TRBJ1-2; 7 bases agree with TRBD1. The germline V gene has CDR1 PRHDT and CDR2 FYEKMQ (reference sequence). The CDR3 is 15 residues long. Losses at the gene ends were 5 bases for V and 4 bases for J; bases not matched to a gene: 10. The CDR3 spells CASSPGGTPTYGYTF. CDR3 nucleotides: TGTGCCAGCAGCCCAGGGGGTACCCCTACCTATGGCTACACCTTC.

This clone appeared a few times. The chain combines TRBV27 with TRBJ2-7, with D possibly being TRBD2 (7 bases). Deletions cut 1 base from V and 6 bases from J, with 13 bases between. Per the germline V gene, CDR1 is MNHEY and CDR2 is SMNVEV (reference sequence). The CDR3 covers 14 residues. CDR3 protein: CASSLWGGYREQYF. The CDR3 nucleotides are TGTGCCAGCAGTTTATGGGGGGGCTATCGCGAGCAGTACTTC.

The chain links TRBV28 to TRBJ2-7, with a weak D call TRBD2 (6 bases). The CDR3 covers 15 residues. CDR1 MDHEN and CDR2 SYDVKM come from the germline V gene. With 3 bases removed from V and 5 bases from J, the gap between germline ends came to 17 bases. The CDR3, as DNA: TGTGCCAGCAGTTTGTTGGGGGGAATGTTTGACGAGCAGTACTTC. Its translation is CASSLLGGMFDEQYF.

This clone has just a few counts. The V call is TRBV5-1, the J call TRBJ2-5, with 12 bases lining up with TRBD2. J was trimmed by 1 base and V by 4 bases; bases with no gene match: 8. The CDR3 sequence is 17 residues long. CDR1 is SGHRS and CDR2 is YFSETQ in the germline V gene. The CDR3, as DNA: TGCGCCAGCAGCCCCACGGCACTAGCGGGGGGCCAAGAGACCCAGTACTTC. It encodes CASSPTALAGGQETQYF.

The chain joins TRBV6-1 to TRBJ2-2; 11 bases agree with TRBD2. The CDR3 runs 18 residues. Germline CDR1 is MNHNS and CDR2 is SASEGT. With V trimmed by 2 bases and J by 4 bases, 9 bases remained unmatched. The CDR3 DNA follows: TGTGCCAGCAGTGAAATACTAGCGGGGGTTTTGGGCACCGGGGAGCTGTTTTTT. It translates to CASSEILAGVLGTGELFF.

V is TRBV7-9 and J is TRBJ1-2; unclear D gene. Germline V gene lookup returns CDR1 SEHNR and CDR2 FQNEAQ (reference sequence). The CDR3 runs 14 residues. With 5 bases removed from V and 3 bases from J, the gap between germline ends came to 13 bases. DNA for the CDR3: TGTGCCAGCAGCCACCATGAGAGGCACTATGGCTACACCTTC. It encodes CASSHHERHYGYTF.

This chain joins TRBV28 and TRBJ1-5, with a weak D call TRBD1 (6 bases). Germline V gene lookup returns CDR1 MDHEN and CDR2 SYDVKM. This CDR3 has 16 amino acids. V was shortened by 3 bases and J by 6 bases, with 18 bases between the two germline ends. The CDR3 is CASSFPPSGESQPQHF. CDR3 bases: TGTGCCAGCAGTTTCCCACCCTCAGGGGAGTCTCAGCCCCAGCATTTT. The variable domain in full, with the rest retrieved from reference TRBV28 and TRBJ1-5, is DVKVTQSSRYLVKRTGEKVFLECVQDMDHENMFWYRQDPGLGLRLIYFSYDVKMKEKGDIPEGYSVSREKKERFSLILESASTNQTSMYLCASSFPPSGESQPQHFGDGTRLSIL.